Below are 22 T cell receptor beta chains sequenced from a single sample in a study of control samples from healthy donors and cancer patients. Produced via immunoSEQ multiplex PCR; TCRdb's table is partial and in-frame only. This table has about 220,000 clones, around 94% appearing once. Specimen: blood. The origin of the receptors is a man aged 50-59 years in good health.

The J gene is TRBJ2-7, the V gene TRBV7-9; D unclear. The CDR3 is 13 residues long. Looked up from germline, CDR1 is SEHNR and CDR2 is FQNEAQ (reference sequence). Deletions cut 3 bases from V and 2 bases from J, with 8 bases between. The CDR3 here is CASSFSVAYEQYF. The DNA of the CDR3 is TGTGCCAGCAGCTTTTCAGTGGCCTACGAGCAGTACTTC.

CDR3 protein: CASSLNSFYEQYV. Here the CDR3 DNA reads TGTGCCAGCAGCTTAAACAGTTTCTACGAGCAGTACGTC. The chain links TRBV11-2 to TRBJ2-7, with D uncertain. With 2 bases removed from V and 3 bases from J, the gap between germline ends came to 8 bases. This CDR3 has 13 residues. In germline, CDR1 is SGHAT, CDR2 FQNNGV.

The rearrangement joins TRBV27 to TRBJ2-7; weak D call: TRBD2 (7 bases). The CDR3 covers 14 residues. Germline V gene data show CDR1 as MNHEY and CDR2 as SMNVEV (reference sequence). V lost 1 base and J lost 6, with 13 bases in between. CDR3 nucleotide sequence: TGTGCCAGCAGTTTATGTCGGGGGGCGTGCGAGCAGTACGTC. Translation: CASSLCRGACEQYV.

The CDR3 bases are TGCGCCAGCAGCCAACTTCCTATTGGGGTCTCCTACGAGCAGTACTTC. Its protein product is CASSQLPIGVSYEQYF. The rearrangement links TRBV4-1 to TRBJ2-7; D gene ambiguous. The germline V and J ends were trimmed by 2 bases and 0 bases, with 14 bases remaining between them. In germline, CDR1 is MGHRA, CDR2 YSYEKL. The CDR3 is 16 residues long.

The chain employs TRBV24-1 and TRBJ2-5; TRBD2 agrees at 8 bases. The CDR3 length is 14 residues. Germline V gene data show CDR1 as KGHDR and CDR2 as SFDVKD. J was trimmed by 2 bases and V by 7 bases; bases with no gene match: 5. As DNA, the CDR3 is TGTGCCACCAGCCCGGCGGGGGGTCAAGAGACCCAGTACTTC. This translates into CATSPAGGQETQYF.

V usage is TRBV7-9 and J usage is TRBJ1-2; 8 bases fit TRBD1. Looked up from germline, CDR1 is SEHNR and CDR2 is FQNEAQ (reference sequence). The junction had 7 bases not matched to a gene; V was cut back by 7 bases and J by 6 bases. This CDR3 contains 13 residues. CDR3: CASTLGQGNGYTF. The CDR3, as DNA: TGTGCCAGCACTCTAGGACAGGGCAATGGCTACACCTTC.

The rearrangement joins TRBV19 to TRBJ1-4; D might be TRBD1 (5 bases). Per germline, CDR1 LNHDA and CDR2 SQIVND (reference sequence). Trimming removed 5 bases at V and 0 bases at J, with 13 bases between. The CDR3 is 16 residues long. As DNA, the CDR3 is TGTGCCAGTAGTGCGAGAAGGACAACAACTAATGAAAAACTGTTTTTT. This gives the protein CASSARRTTTNEKLFF.

The chain combines TRBV7-2 with TRBJ1-6, with TRBD1 as a possible D gene (6 bases). CDR1 SGHTA and CDR2 FQGNSA come from the germline V gene. This CDR3 has 14 residues. V lost 7 bases and J 10 bases, leaving 17 bases between the germline ends. CDR3 sequence reads: CASTARGRESPLHF. For the CDR3, the DNA is TGTGCCAGCACTGCACGGGGGCGCGAATCACCCCTCCACTTT.

This rearrangement joins TRBV27 to TRBJ1-4, with 12 bases identical to TRBD1. Losses at the gene ends were 4 bases for V and 10 bases for J; bases not matched to a gene: 4. This CDR3 has 14 residues. From germline, CDR1 is MNHEY and CDR2 SMNVEV (reference sequence). DNA of the CDR3: TGTGCCAGCAGTTGGGACAGGGGGCGAGGAAAACTGTTTTTT. Translated, it gives CASSWDRGRGKLFF.

The chain combines TRBV29-1 with TRBJ1-2; TRBD1 is a possible D gene (5 bases). From germline, CDR1 is SQVTM and CDR2 ANQGSEA. The length of the CDR3 is 12 residues. V gave up 4 bases and J gave up 5 bases, with 11 bases separating them. The CDR3 DNA follows: TGCAGCGTTGCGGCTGGGGGGTATGGCTACACCTTC. This gives the protein CSVAAGGYGYTF.

The chain links TRBV27 to TRBJ2-1, with D uncertain. The CDR3 loop spans 13 amino acids. CDR1 is MNHEY and CDR2 is SMNVEV in the germline V gene (reference sequence). V was cut by 5 bases and J by 5 bases, with 10 bases left in between. The CDR3 DNA follows: TGTGCCAGCAGTCCTGCTATCGACAATGAGCAGTTCTTC. It specifies CASSPAIDNEQFF.

The chain employs TRBV1 and TRBJ1-1. TRBV1 is a pseudogene locus. This CDR3 has 12 amino acids. CDR3 protein: CTSSLPGLEAFF. The CDR3 region has the DNA TGCACCAGCAGCCTTCCGGGTCTGGAAGCTTTCTTT.

The chain couples TRBV5-4 to TRBJ2-3, with D possibly TRBD1 on 5 matching bases. Looked up from germline, CDR1 is SGHNT and CDR2 is YYREEE (reference sequence). The CDR3 has 15 residues. The V and J ends lost 1 base and 6 bases respectively, with 15 bases between them. The CDR3 sequence is CASSLSAGLRDTQYF. In DNA form, the CDR3 reads TGTGCCAGCAGCTTGTCGGCAGGGCTGAGGGATACGCAGTATTTT.

In this sample, this clone turned up a few times. The rearrangement joins TRBV6-4 to TRBJ1-6, with D perhaps matching TRBD1 (6 bases). CDR1 MRHNA and CDR2 SNTAGT come from the germline V gene. The CDR3 contains 14 residues. V was shortened by 6 bases and J by 9 bases, with 15 bases between the two germline ends. CDR3 in DNA: TGTGCCAGCAGCGGGGGGGGGCATCGTTCACCCCTCCACTTT. It translates to CASSGGGHRSPLHF.

As regards this clone: Distinct nucleotide sequences in the sample also encode this CDR3. The genes are TRBV9 and TRBJ1-3; a possible D gene is TRBD1 (5 bases). The V gene lost 2 bases and the J gene lost 3 bases, with 9 bases spanning the gap. The CDR3 totals 14 residues. Germline CDR1 SGDLS, CDR2 YYNGEE. Here the CDR3 reads CASSVQGSGNTIYF. For the CDR3, the DNA is TGTGCCAGCAGCGTCCAGGGAAGTGGAAACACCATATATTTT.

This rearrangement joins TRBV6-5 to TRBJ2-5; the D gene is possibly TRBD1 (5 bases). The germline V gene encodes CDR1 MNHEY and CDR2 SVGAGI. The length of the CDR3 is 15 residues. The V end lost 10 bases, the J end lost 2 bases, and 20 bases lay between the germline ends. The CDR3 DNA is TGTGCCACCATCTTCGCAATCCCAGGGCAAGAGACCCAGTACTTC. As protein: CATIFAIPGQETQYF.

The rearrangement links TRBV7-9 to TRBJ2-7, with D perhaps being TRBD1 or TRBD2 (6 bases each). V was shortened by 5 bases and J by 6 bases, with 17 bases between the two germline ends. Germline CDR1 and CDR2: SEHNR and FQNEAQ (reference sequence). The CDR3 is 14 amino acids. CDR3 sequence: CASSDLRGRAEQYF. The CDR3 coding sequence is TGTGCCAGCAGCGATCTTCGGGGGCGCGCCGAGCAGTACTTC.

This clone was detected only once. The chain uses TRBV2 and TRBJ2-2; the D is unclear. Trimming left V 10 bases short and J 5 bases short, with 17 bases between. CDR3 length equals 14 residues. Per germline, CDR1 SNHLY and CDR2 FYNNEI. CDR3 coding DNA: TGTGCCACCACCTCGTCCACTCCTACCGGGGAGCTGTTTTTT. Protein: CATTSSTPTGELFF. Full variable domain (rest looked up from reference TRBV2 and TRBJ2-2): EPEVTQTPSHQVTQMGQEVILRCVPISNHLYFYWYRQILGQKVEFLVSFYNNEISEKSEIFDDQFSVERPDGSNFTLKIRSTKLEDSAMYFCATTSSTPTGELFFGEGSRLTVL.

The chain uses TRBV10-2 and TRBJ1-3; D unclear. Trimming took off 0 bases at V and 0 bases at J, with 0 bases between the two ends. Germline loops: CDR1 WSHSY, CDR2 SAAADI. The CDR3 consists of 13 residues. The CDR3 DNA reads as TGCGCCAGCAGTGAGTCCTCTGGAAACACCATATATTTT. The encoded protein is CASSESSGNTIYF.

The chain uses TRBV27 and TRBJ2-2, with no clear D. This CDR3 has 15 amino acids. Trimming shortened V by 2 bases and J by 7 bases, and 14 bases separated the two germline ends. The germline V gene has CDR1 MNHEY and CDR2 SMNVEV (reference sequence). The CDR3 DNA is TGTGCCAGCAGTTTAAGGCAGAAACTTAACGGGGAGCTGTTTTTT. Its translation: CASSLRQKLNGELFF.

This chain links TRBV7-8 with TRBJ2-3, with unresolved D. The V end lost 5 bases, the J end lost 2 bases, and 5 bases lay between the germline ends. The germline CDR1 and CDR2 sequences are SGHVS and FQNEAQ. This CDR3 is built from 12 residues. The CDR3 DNA reads TGTGCCAGCAGCCCCTCCACAGATACGCAGTATTTT. This encodes CASSPSTDTQYF.

V is TRBV10-3 and J is TRBJ1-1; TRBD1 might be the D (5 bases). CDR3 size: 18 residues. V gave up 1 base and J gave up 11 bases, with 29 bases separating them. Germline V CDR1 and CDR2: ENHRY, SYGVKD. The CDR3 loop is CAISEWERGGDRIKVAFF. The DNA for the CDR3 is TGTGCCATCAGTGAGTGGGAGAGGGGTGGCGACAGAATTAAAGTCGCTTTCTTT.